The 29 T cell receptor beta chains reported below all come from one sample, sequenced in a study of CD8+ T cells in alopecia areata. Extraction of RNA preceded its reverse transcription into cDNA, which served as the sequencing template. TCRdb keeps only in-frame clones here, not all; method: immunoSEQ multiplex PCR. The top ten hold about 0.94% of the sample, which has fewer than 250,000 clones, more than 50% seen once. This sample's treatment: oral pan-JAK inhibitor, 5-10 mg twice daily. The sequenced sample was CD4+ T cells sorted from blood, obtained at week 24, from a patient treated with tofacitinib. The receptors were gathered from a human donor with alopecia areata.

This chain joins TRBV29-1 and TRBJ2-1, with D possibly TRBD1 on 5 matching bases. The CDR3 sequence is 11 residues long. In germline, CDR1 is SQVTM, CDR2 ANQGSEA. V was cut by 6 bases and J by 11 bases, with 14 bases left in between. CDR3 residues: CSVSPQGKQFF. DNA of the CDR3: TGCAGCGTCAGCCCCCAGGGTAAGCAGTTCTTC.

In this sample, this clone turned up a few times. The sample carries other DNA sequences with the same CDR3. This chain uses TRBV7-2 with TRBJ1-5; 9 bases agree with TRBD1. V trimming: 1 base; J trimming: 6 bases; junction bases outside the gene matches: 1. CDR3 length: 14 amino acids. CDR1 SGHTA and CDR2 FQGNSA come from the germline V gene. The CDR3 here is CASSLGQGGQPQHF. The CDR3, as DNA: TGTGCCAGCAGCTTAGGACAGGGGGGTCAGCCCCAGCATTTT.

The J gene is TRBJ2-6, the V gene TRBV4-3, with D unresolved. V was trimmed by 1 base and J by 0 bases, leaving 10 bases between them. CDR1 and CDR2 (germline): LGHNA, YSLEER. The CDR3 has 17 residues. The CDR3 sequence is CASSQAWVTSGANVLTF. The CDR3 DNA is TGCGCCAGCAGCCAAGCTTGGGTAACCTCTGGGGCCAACGTCCTGACTTTC.

The J gene is TRBJ2-3, the V gene TRBV15, with TRBD1 matching over 10 bases. CDR1 and CDR2 (germline): LNHNV, YYDKDF (reference sequence). With 1 base clipped from V and 4 bases from J, the junction kept 5 bases outside the gene matches. This CDR3 spans 16 amino acids. As DNA, the CDR3 is TGTGCCACCAGCAGAGGTGGGACAGGGGTACCAGATACGCAGTATTTT. It yields the protein CATSRGGTGVPDTQYF.

The chain links TRBV5-1 to TRBJ2-5; D ambiguous. The ends were cut back, 0 bases at V and 4 bases at J, with 7 bases in the middle. Germline CDR1 and CDR2: SGHRS and YFSETQ. This CDR3 contains 13 residues. The CDR3 bases are TGCGCCAGCAGCTTGGTGGGGTCAGAGACCCAGTACTTC. Its protein is CASSLVGSETQYF.

This clone was counted only a few times. The chain combines TRBV7-8 with TRBJ2-5, with a tentative D call TRBD2 (5 bases). The CDR3 extends over 14 amino acids. Germline-derived CDR1 and CDR2 are SGHVS and FQNEAQ. V lost 5 bases and J 1 base, leaving 11 bases between the germline ends. CDR3 amino acids: CASSPRLRQETQYF. The CDR3 DNA reads as TGTGCCAGCAGCCCTCGACTACGCCAAGAGACCCAGTACTTC.

This clone showed up just once. Here the CDR3 reads CAWGGYMNTEAFF. As DNA, the CDR3 is TGTGCCTGGGGGGGGTACATGAACACTGAAGCTTTCTTT. This chain joins TRBV30 and TRBJ1-1, with D possibly TRBD1 on 5 matching bases. The V gene's germline CDR1 is GTSNPN and CDR2 SVGIG (reference sequence). The CDR3 totals 13 residues. V lost 5 bases to trimming and J lost 0 bases, with 10 bases between them. Variable domain in full (rest from reference TRBV30 and TRBJ1-1): SQTIHQWPATLVQPVGSPLSLECTVEGTSNPNLYWYRQAAGRGLQLLFYSVGIGQISSEVPQNLSASRPQDRQFILSSKKLLLSDSGFYLCAWGGYMNTEAFFGQGTRLTVV.

This rearrangement joins TRBV2 to TRBJ1-5; a possible D gene is TRBD1 (5 bases). The V gene lost 5 bases and the J gene lost 4 bases, with 12 bases spanning the gap. Germline values: CDR1 SNHLY, CDR2 FYNNEI. The CDR3 runs 14 residues. CDR3 in amino acids: CASSNEAGNQPQHF. The DNA of the CDR3 is TGTGCCAGCAGTAATGAGGCAGGGAATCAGCCCCAGCATTTT.

The chain combines TRBV25-1 with TRBJ1-1, with D hard to call. The V end lost 3 bases, the J end lost 8 bases, and 10 bases lay between the germline ends. The CDR3 is made up of 12 amino acids. Germline CDR1 is MGHDK and CDR2 is SYGVNS. CDR3 in DNA: TGTGCCAGCAGTGATAGGTTGGGCGAAGCTTTCTTT. Amino acid sequence: CASSDRLGEAFF.

This clone was seen more than once but under ten times. The chain couples TRBV25-1 to TRBJ2-3; 8 nucleotides agree with TRBD2. This CDR3 has 15 residues. Germline values: CDR1 MGHDK, CDR2 SYGVNS. The junction had 11 bases not matched to a gene; V was cut back by 10 bases and J by 2 bases. In DNA, the CDR3 is TGTGCCAACCCAACGACGGGGGGGACCACAGATACGCAGTATTTT. Its translation is CANPTTGGTTDTQYF.

J is TRBJ2-3 and V is TRBV7-8; 7 bases match TRBD2. Looked up from germline, CDR1 is SGHVS and CDR2 is FQNEAQ. There are 15 residues in the CDR3. V shed 4 bases, J shed 4 bases, and the junction held 8 bases outside the gene matches. CDR3 sequence: CASSSRTSSPDTQYF. The CDR3 DNA sequence: TGTGCCAGCAGCTCCCGGACTAGTTCCCCAGATACGCAGTATTTT.

This clone was detected a few times. The chain uses TRBV7-2 and TRBJ2-7; D perhaps matches TRBD1 (6 bases). CDR3 size: 13 residues. Trimming removed 6 bases at V and 5 bases at J, with 14 bases between. The V gene's germline CDR1 is SGHTA and CDR2 FQGNSA. Written as DNA, the CDR3 is TGTGCCAGCAGGTCGGGCCCAGGGGACGAGCAGTACTTC. Translated, it gives CASRSGPGDEQYF.

The chain combines TRBV6-1 with TRBJ2-7; a possible D gene is TRBD2 (6 bases). This CDR3 contains 14 residues. Trimming left V 6 bases short and J 6 bases short, with 18 bases between. Germline V lookup: CDR1 MNHNS, CDR2 SASEGT. The CDR3 sequence is CASSPKTNSGEQYF. In DNA, the CDR3 is TGTGCCAGCAGCCCCAAAACTAATAGCGGCGAGCAGTACTTC.

The chain carries TRBV19 and TRBJ1-2; the D is unclear. Per germline, CDR1 LNHDA and CDR2 SQIVND (reference sequence). The CDR3 runs 13 residues. Trimming shortened V by 3 bases and J by 4 bases, and 9 bases separated the two germline ends. DNA of the CDR3: TGTGCCAGTAGTATGGAGACAAGCTATGGCTACACCTTC. Translating it yields CASSMETSYGYTF.

This clone was found a few times. The CDR3 sequence is CASSTQTDHTGELFF. CDR3 DNA: TGTGCCAGCAGCACCCAGACAGATCACACCGGGGAGCTGTTTTTT. V is TRBV11-1 and J is TRBJ2-2; tentatively, D is TRBD1 (5 bases). The germline V gene has CDR1 SGHAT and CDR2 FQDESV (reference sequence). This CDR3 comprises 15 residues. Trimming cost V 5 bases and J 3 bases, with 13 bases left between them. Based on the CDR3 plus reference TRBV11-1 and TRBJ2-2, the full variable domain is EAEVAQSPRYKITEKSQAVAFWCDPISGHATLYWYRQILGQGPELLVQFQDESVVDDSQLPKDRFSAERLKGVDSTLKIQPAELGDSAMYLCASSTQTDHTGELFFGEGSRLTVL.

In DNA, the CDR3 is TGCGCCAGCGTGACAGGCTCCAATCAGCCCCAGCATTTT. Translated, it gives CASVTGSNQPQHF. V and J are TRBV10-1 and TRBJ1-5; D is perhaps TRBD1 (6 bases). Germline CDR1 is WNHNN and CDR2 is SYGVQD (reference sequence). Trimming cost V 8 bases and J 3 bases, with 11 bases left between them. This CDR3 is built from 13 residues.

The chain couples TRBV15 to TRBJ1-4; D ambiguous. Germline assignment: CDR1 LNHNV and CDR2 YYDKDF (reference sequence). There are 15 residues in the CDR3. V was shortened by 1 base and J by 0 bases, with 6 bases between the two germline ends. The CDR3, as DNA: TGTGCCACCAGCAGAGGAAAGGCAACTAATGAAAAACTGTTTTTT. It translates to CATSRGKATNEKLFF.

J is TRBJ1-2 and V is TRBV6-5, with D possibly being TRBD1 (5 bases). The V end was cut by 10 bases, the J end by 8 bases, with 17 bases between. CDR1 is MNHEY and CDR2 is SVGAGI in the germline V gene. The CDR3 runs to 12 residues. The CDR3 here is CATARGAKGYTF. CDR3 bases: TGTGCCACCGCCCGCGGGGCGAAGGGCTACACCTTC.

This clone was found a few times. This chain joins TRBV10-3 and TRBJ1-4; D unclear. This CDR3 is 13 amino acids long. V lost 5 bases to trimming and J lost 8 bases, with 12 bases between them. CDR1 is ENHRY, CDR2 SYGVKD, per germline. This CDR3 reads CAISKGREEKLFF. In DNA form, the CDR3 reads TGTGCCATCAGTAAGGGAAGGGAGGAAAAACTGTTTTTT.

The rearrangement joins TRBV29-1 to TRBJ2-1, with D tentatively TRBD2 (7 bases). V dropped 6 bases and J dropped 8 bases, with 20 bases sitting between them. The CDR3 consists of 14 residues. In germline, CDR1 is SQVTM, CDR2 ANQGSEA. CDR3 sequence reads: CSVRGRAGLDEQFF. CDR3 nucleotides: TGCAGCGTCAGGGGTCGAGCGGGGTTAGATGAGCAGTTCTTC.

The chain couples TRBV9 to TRBJ2-5, with D perhaps assigned TRBD1 or TRBD2 (5 bases each). The V end was cut by 0 bases, the J end by 3 bases, with 12 bases between. Germline-derived CDR1 and CDR2 are SGDLS and YYNGEE. The CDR3 sequence is 15 residues long. This CDR3 reads CASSVGVRGEETQYF. The CDR3 DNA reads as TGTGCCAGCAGCGTAGGTGTGAGGGGAGAAGAGACCCAGTACTTC.

A remark on this clone: Within the sample, other DNA sequences also encode this same CDR3. The chain joins TRBV29-1 to TRBJ2-2; D ambiguous. CDR3 length: 11 residues. Per the germline V gene, CDR1 is SQVTM and CDR2 is ANQGSEA. Trimming removed 2 bases from V and 6 bases from J, with 4 bases in between. The CDR3 sequence is CSVESPGELFF. The CDR3 region has the DNA TGCAGCGTTGAATCCCCCGGGGAGCTGTTTTTT.

This clone was seen a single time. The V gene is TRBV15, the J gene TRBJ1-1; possible D gene TRBD1, 5 bases. Looked up from germline, CDR1 is LNHNV and CDR2 is YYDKDF (reference sequence). Trimming took 8 bases from V and 7 from J, leaving 20 bases between them. The CDR3 runs 14 residues. Written as DNA, the CDR3 is TGTGCCACCTACCCAAGGGAGGGGTCTGGTGAAGCTTTCTTT. It translates to CATYPREGSGEAFF.

The genes are TRBV9 and TRBJ1-6; a possible D gene is TRBD1 (5 bases). The CDR3 loop spans 13 amino acids. Deletions cut 5 bases from V and 8 bases from J, with 11 bases between. Germline CDR1 SGDLS, CDR2 YYNGEE. The CDR3 DNA sequence: TGTGCCAGCAGTGGGGGTGCGGATTCACCCCTCCACTTT. Translating gives CASSGGADSPLHF.

This clone appeared a few times. V is TRBV11-2 and J is TRBJ2-7; TRBD1 agrees at 8 bases. Germline V gives CDR1 SGHAT, CDR2 FQNNGV. The CDR3 is 15 amino acids. V lost 1 base, J lost 4 bases, and 6 bases stayed unmatched. CDR3 protein: CASSLATTGAYEQYF. Written as DNA, the CDR3 is TGTGCCAGCAGCTTAGCGACGACAGGGGCATACGAGCAGTACTTC.

The V and J genes are TRBV6-5 and TRBJ2-5; D is ambiguous. Trimming stripped 6 bases from V and 5 bases from J, with 7 bases between. Looked up from germline, CDR1 is MNHEY and CDR2 is SVGAGI. This CDR3 is built from 11 residues. The CDR3 is CASSHAETQYF. In nucleotides, the CDR3 is TGTGCCAGCAGCCACGCTGAGACCCAGTACTTC.

This rearrangement joins TRBV25-1 to TRBJ1-1; 7 nucleotides line up with TRBD1. With V trimmed by 6 bases and J by 4 bases, 8 bases remained unmatched. This CDR3 is built from 14 residues. CDR1 and CDR2 from the germline V gene are MGHDK and SYGVNS. Written as DNA, the CDR3 is TGTGCCAGCAGGGAGCAGGGGGGGACCACTGAAGCTTTCTTT. The encoded protein is CASREQGGTTEAFF.

This clone was counted at least ten times. The rearrangement uses TRBV7-6 and TRBJ1-5; D call uncertain. V lost 1 base, J lost 8 bases, and 9 bases lay in between. The CDR3 is made up of 13 amino acids. Looked up from germline, CDR1 is SGHVS and CDR2 is FNYEAQ. The CDR3: CASSLGDLKPQHF. In DNA, the CDR3 is TGTGCCAGCAGCTTAGGGGATCTGAAGCCCCAGCATTTT.

J is TRBJ2-3 and V is TRBV6-1, with D unresolved. The CDR3 consists of 14 residues. V dropped 4 bases and J dropped 2 bases, with 10 bases sitting between them. Germline CDR1 MNHNS, CDR2 SASEGT. CDR3 sequence (DNA): TGTGCCAGCAGTGTTCAGAGGAACACAGATACGCAGTATTTT. This codes for CASSVQRNTDTQYF.